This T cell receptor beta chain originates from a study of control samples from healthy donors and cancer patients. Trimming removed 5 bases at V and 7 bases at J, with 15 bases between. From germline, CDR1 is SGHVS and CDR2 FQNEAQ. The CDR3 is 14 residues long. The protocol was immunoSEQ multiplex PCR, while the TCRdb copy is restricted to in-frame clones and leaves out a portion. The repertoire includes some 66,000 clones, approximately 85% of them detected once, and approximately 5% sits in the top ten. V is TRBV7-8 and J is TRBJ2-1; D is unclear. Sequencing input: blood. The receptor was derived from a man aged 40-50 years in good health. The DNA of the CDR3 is TGTGCCAGCAGCCCAAGGTCCGGAGAGAATGAGCAGTTCTTC. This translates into CASSPRSGENEQFF.